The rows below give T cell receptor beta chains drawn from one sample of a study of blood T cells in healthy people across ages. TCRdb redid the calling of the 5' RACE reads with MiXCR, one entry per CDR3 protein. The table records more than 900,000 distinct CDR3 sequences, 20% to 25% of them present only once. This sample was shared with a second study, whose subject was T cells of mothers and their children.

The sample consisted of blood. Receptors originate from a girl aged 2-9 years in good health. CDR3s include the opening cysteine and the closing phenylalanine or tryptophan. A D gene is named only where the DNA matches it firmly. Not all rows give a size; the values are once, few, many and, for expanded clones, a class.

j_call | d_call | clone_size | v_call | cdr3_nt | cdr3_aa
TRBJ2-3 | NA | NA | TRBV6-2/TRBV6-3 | TGTGCCAGCAGTTACCGGCGCGGGGGCACAGATACGCAGTATTTT | CASSYRRGGTDTQYF
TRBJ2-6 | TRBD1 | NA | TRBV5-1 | TGCGCCAGCAGCTCGACATTCCGGGACAGCTACCTGAAGGGTGGGGCCAACGTCCTGACTTTC | CASSSTFRDSYLKGGANVLTF
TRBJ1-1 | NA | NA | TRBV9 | TGTGCCAGCAGCGCCGAGGGTGGAGGAGCCACGAACACTGAAGCTTTCTTT | CASSAEGGGATNTEAFF
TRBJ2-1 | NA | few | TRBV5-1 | TGCGCCAGCAGCTTGGTTCTGGAGCAGTTCTTC | CASSLVLEQFF
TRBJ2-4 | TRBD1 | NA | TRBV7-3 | TGTGCCAGCAGCCCGGGGGGACAGGGGAAAAACATTCAGTACTTC | CASSPGGQGKNIQYF
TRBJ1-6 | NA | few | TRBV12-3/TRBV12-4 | TGTGCCAGCTCCGGGGGAATGGGTTCACCCCTCCACTTT | CASSGGMGSPLHF
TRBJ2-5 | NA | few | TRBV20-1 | TGCAGTGCCCCCGCGTCAGAAGAGACCCAGTACTTC | CSAPASEETQYF
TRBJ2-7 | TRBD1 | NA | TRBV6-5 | TGTGCCAGCAGTGTACAGGGGACCTACGAGCAGTACTTC | CASSVQGTYEQYF
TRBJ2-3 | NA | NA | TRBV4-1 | TGCGCCAGTAACCAAGAAGATCGGGGGACAGATACGCAGTATTTT | CASNQEDRGTDTQYF
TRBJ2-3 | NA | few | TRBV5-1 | TGCGCCAGCAGTCCGCCCAATGAAGCGCGGTATTTT | CASSPPNEARYF
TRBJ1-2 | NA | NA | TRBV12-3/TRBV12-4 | TGTGCCAGCAGTTTCCTCGGATCCGGGACGGTCACCTTC | CASSFLGSGTVTF
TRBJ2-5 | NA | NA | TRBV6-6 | TGTGCCAGCAGTTACACACGGATAGAAGAGACCCAGTACTTC | CASSYTRIEETQYF
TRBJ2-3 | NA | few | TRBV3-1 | TGTGCCAGCAGCCAATTTGTGACAGATACGCAGTATTTT | CASSQFVTDTQYF
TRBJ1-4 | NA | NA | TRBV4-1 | TGCGCCAGCAGCTTGATGCGACGCGAAAAACTGTTTTTT | CASSLMRREKLFF
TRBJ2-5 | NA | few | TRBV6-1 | TGTGCCAGCTTGGGCGGGACAAAGGTGGGGCAAGAGACCCAGTACTTC | CASLGGTKVGQETQYF
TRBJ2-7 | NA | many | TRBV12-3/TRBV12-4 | TGTGCCAGCGGGCGCGGTAACGAGCAGTACTTC | CASGRGNEQYF
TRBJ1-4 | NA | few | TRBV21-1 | TGTGCCAGCAGCCCCCCGGCAGCCCCGTCTAATGAAAAACTGTTTTTT | CASSPPAAPSNEKLFF
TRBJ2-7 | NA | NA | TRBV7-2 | TGTGCCAGCAGCTTAGCGGGGGACCACTCCTACGAGCAGTACTTC | CASSLAGDHSYEQYF
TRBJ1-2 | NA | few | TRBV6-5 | TGTGCCAGCAGTTACTCGGGGCTTTCGAAAGCTAACTATGGCTACACCTTC | CASSYSGLSKANYGYTF
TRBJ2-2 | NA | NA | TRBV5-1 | TGCGCCAGCAGCTTGGCCAACAGGAACACCGGGGAGCTGTTTTTT | CASSLANRNTGELFF
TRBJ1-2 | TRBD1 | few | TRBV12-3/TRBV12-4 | TGTGCCAGCAGTCCCGGGGGGACAGGTGGCTACACCTTC | CASSPGGTGGYTF
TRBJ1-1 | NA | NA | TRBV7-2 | TGTGCCAGCAGCTCCATGGGACAGAACACTGAAGCTTTCTTT | CASSSMGQNTEAFF
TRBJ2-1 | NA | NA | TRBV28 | TGTGCCAGCAGTCCACCGCGGAGGGGATGGGATGAGCAGTTCTTC | CASSPPRRGWDEQFF